Following are 5 T cell receptor beta chains from one sample sequenced in a study of regulatory T cells in long-lasting Graves disease. The time point here: persistent/refractory GD, antithyroid drugs over 5 years with positive TRAb. PBMCs were the source of the RNA used for TCR sequencing. Arm-PCR of CDR3 regions and iRepertoire HTBI primers were the basis on which TCR beta libraries were built. One entry per CDR3 protein results from TCRdb running MiXCR on the multiplex PCR reads. The data contain 350,000 to 450,000 distinct CDR3 sequences, 20% to 25% of them singletons. The sample consisted of peripheral blood mononuclear cells (PBMCs), taken when the disease was refractory, from a patient treated with antithyroid drugs. The receptor source for this set is a female donor with Graves disease.

This clonotype was counted between two and nine times. Here the CDR3 DNA reads TGTGCCAGCAGTTCGGGGCAGGGCCCTTCGGGGACCCAGTACTTC. It codes for CASSSGQGPSGTQYF. The chain has TRBV7-9 and TRBJ2-5, with D possibly being TRBD1 or TRBD2 (5 bases each). V lost 6 bases to trimming and J lost 7 bases, with 21 bases between them. Germline loops: CDR1 SEHNR, CDR2 FQNEAQ (reference sequence). The CDR3 extends over 15 amino acids.

The rearrangement uses TRBV29-1 and TRBJ2-2; 7 nucleotides agree with TRBD1. J gave up 4 bases and V 3 bases, and 8 bases lay outside the gene matches. This CDR3 region has 15 residues. Germline assignment: CDR1 SQVTM and CDR2 ANQGSEA. CDR3 residues: CSVDPTGTSTGELFF. The CDR3 DNA reads TGCAGCGTTGACCCGACAGGGACGTCCACCGGGGAGCTGTTTTTT.

This clonotype showed up many times. The chain combines TRBV12-3 or TRBV12-4 with TRBJ2-2; D is possibly TRBD1 or TRBD2 (5 bases each). V lost 5 bases and J 4 bases, leaving 17 bases between the germline ends. The CDR3 consists of 16 residues. DNA for the CDR3: TGTGCCAGCAGTCGGACGGGACCCCAGGGCACCGGGGAGCTGTTTTTT. The encoded protein is CASSRTGPQGTGELFF.

This clonotype came up a few times. V gene TRBV9 combines with J gene TRBJ1-2; no reliable D call. The ends were cut back, 4 bases at V and 0 bases at J, with 16 bases in the middle. The CDR3 covers 16 residues. Per the germline V gene, CDR1 is SGDLS and CDR2 is YYNGEE. Here the CDR3 DNA reads TGTGCCAGCAGCCCTCGGACGGGAAATACTAACTATGGCTACACCTTC. Its protein product is CASSPRTGNTNYGYTF.

This clonotype appeared a few times. The genes are TRBV7-2 and TRBJ2-7; 9 nucleotides line up with TRBD2. The V segment lost 0 bases and the J segment 6 bases; nucleotides outside the gene matches: 0. The CDR3 consists of 13 residues. Germline V gene lookup returns CDR1 SGHTA and CDR2 FQGNSA. CDR3 loop: CASSLASGSEQYF. The CDR3 region has the DNA TGTGCCAGCAGCTTAGCTAGCGGGAGCGAGCAGTACTTC.